These 3 T cell receptor beta chains originate from one sample sequenced in a study of cytomegalovirus exposure and HLA in healthy donors. TCRdb's copy holds only in-frame clones and misses some; the assay was immunoSEQ multiplex PCR. The sample consists of about 310,000 clones, 88% of them appearing once. Material for sequencing was PBMCs. The receptors shown here come from a man aged 25 to 40 in good health and CMV-seronegative.

This clone was observed a handful of times. This rearrangement joins TRBV6-5 to TRBJ2-7; TRBD1 agrees at 10 bases. From germline, CDR1 is MNHEY and CDR2 SVGAGI. The CDR3 loop spans 13 amino acids. Trimming cost V 5 bases and J 6 bases; bases outside gene matches: 4. The CDR3 sequence is CASSIWTGGEQYF. The CDR3 DNA reads as TGTGCCAGCAGTATCTGGACAGGGGGCGAGCAGTACTTC.

The chain recombines TRBV6-6 with TRBJ1-1; possible D gene TRBD1, 5 bases. Per germline, CDR1 MNHNY and CDR2 SVGAGI (reference sequence). V was pared by 2 bases and J by 6 bases, with 13 bases between. The length of the CDR3 is 14 residues. This CDR3 is CASSYQSGLAEAFF. In DNA, the CDR3 is TGTGCCAGCAGTTACCAGTCAGGGTTGGCTGAAGCTTTCTTT.

V gene TRBV6-5 combines with J gene TRBJ1-4; TRBD1 matches 7 bases. The ends lost 4 bases at V and 4 bases at J; junction bases unmatched: 6. This CDR3 spans 15 amino acids. Germline assignment: CDR1 MNHEY and CDR2 SVGAGI. This chain's CDR3 is CASSLMTGLNEKLFF. In DNA form, the CDR3 reads TGTGCCAGCAGTTTGATGACAGGGCTTAATGAAAAACTGTTTTTT.